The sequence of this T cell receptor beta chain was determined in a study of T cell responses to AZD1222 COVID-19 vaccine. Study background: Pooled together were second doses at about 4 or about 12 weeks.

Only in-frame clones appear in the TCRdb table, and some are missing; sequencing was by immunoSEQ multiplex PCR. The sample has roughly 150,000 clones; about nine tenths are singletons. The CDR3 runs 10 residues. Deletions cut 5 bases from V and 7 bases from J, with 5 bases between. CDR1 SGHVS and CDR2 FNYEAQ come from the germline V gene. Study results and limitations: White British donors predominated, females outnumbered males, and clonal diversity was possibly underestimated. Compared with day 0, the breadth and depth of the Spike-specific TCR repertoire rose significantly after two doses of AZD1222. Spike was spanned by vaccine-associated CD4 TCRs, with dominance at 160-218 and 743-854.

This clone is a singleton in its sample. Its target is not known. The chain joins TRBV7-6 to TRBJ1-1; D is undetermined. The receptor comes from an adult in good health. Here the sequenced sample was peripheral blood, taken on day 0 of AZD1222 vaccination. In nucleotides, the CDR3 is TGTGCCAGCAGCCGCGTTGAAGCTTTCTTT. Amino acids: CASSRVEAFF.